This TCR beta chain was recovered during a study of blood T cells in healthy people across ages. Primed by a sample-barcoded 5' primer and a J-beta primer mix, a second PCR proceeded for 7 to 11 cycles. TCRdb redid the calling of the 5' RACE reads with MiXCR, one entry per CDR3 protein. Here the sample spans about 640,000 distinct CDR3 sequences, roughly 53% being singletons. As regards this clonotype: Its cognate antigen is unknown.

CDR1 and CDR2 (germline): MNHEY, SMNVEV (reference sequence). The V end was cut by 0 bases, the J end by 6 bases, with 6 bases between. The CDR3 has 13 amino acids. Findings and limits, study-wide: When one million T cells were used, diversity estimates were thought to be underestimates. Donor CMV status, an unknown factor, possibly confounded changes in expanded clonotypes.

The TCR originated in a man aged 55 to 69 in good health. The sequenced sample was blood. This chain uses TRBV27 with TRBJ2-1; D unclear. The CDR3 sequence: CASSLSGSNEQFF. CDR3 nucleotides: TGTGCCAGCAGTTTATCAGGTTCCAATGAGCAGTTCTTC.